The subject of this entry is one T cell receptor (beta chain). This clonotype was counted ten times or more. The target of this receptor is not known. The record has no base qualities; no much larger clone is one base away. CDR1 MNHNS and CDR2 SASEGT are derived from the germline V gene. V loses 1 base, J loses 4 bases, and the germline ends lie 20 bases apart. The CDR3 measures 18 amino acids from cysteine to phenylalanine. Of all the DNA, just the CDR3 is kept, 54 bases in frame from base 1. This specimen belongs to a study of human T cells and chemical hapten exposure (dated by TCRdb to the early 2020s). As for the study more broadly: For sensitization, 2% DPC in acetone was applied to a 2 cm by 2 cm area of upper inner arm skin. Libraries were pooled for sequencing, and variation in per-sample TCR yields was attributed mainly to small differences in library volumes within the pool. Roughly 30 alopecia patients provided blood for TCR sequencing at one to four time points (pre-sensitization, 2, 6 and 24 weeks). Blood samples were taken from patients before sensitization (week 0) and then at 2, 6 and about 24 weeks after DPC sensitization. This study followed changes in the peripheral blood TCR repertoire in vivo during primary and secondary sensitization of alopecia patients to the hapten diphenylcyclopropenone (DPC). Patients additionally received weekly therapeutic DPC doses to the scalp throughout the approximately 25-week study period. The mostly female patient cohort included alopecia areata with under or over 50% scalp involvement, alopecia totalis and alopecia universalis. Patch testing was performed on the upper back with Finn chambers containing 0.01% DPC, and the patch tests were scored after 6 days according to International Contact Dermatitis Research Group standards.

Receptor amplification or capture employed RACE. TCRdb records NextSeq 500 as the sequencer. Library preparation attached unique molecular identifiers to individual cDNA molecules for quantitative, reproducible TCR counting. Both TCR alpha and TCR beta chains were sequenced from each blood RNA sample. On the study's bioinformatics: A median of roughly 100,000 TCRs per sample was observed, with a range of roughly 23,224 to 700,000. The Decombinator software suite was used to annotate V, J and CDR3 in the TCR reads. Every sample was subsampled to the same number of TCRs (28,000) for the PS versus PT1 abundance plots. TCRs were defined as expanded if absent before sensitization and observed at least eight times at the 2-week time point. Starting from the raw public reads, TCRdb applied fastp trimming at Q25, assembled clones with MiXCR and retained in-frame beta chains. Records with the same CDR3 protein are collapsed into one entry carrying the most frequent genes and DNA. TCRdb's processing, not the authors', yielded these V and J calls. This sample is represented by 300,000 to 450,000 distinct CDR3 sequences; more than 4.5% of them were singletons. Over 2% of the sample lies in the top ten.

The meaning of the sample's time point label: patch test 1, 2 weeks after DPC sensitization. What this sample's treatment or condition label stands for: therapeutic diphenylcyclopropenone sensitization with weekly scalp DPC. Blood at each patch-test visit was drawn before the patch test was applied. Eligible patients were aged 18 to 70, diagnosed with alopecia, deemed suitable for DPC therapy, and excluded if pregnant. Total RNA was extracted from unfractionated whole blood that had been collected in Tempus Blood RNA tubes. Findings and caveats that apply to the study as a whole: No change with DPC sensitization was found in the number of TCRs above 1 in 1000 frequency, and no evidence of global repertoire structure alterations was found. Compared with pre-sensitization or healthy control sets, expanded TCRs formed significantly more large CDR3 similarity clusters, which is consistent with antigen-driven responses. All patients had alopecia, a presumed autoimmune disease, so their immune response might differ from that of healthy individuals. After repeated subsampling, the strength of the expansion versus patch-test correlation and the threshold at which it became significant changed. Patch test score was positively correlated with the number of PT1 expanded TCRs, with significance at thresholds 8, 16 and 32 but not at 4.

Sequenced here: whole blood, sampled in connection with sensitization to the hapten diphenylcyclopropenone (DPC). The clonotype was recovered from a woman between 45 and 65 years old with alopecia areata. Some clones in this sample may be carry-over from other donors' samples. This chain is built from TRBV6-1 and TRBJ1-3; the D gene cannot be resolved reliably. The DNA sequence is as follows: TGTGCCAGCAGTGAAGATTTTGTGGGCAGGTCAGCAGGAAACACCATATATTTT. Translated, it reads CASSEDFVGRSAGNTIYF.